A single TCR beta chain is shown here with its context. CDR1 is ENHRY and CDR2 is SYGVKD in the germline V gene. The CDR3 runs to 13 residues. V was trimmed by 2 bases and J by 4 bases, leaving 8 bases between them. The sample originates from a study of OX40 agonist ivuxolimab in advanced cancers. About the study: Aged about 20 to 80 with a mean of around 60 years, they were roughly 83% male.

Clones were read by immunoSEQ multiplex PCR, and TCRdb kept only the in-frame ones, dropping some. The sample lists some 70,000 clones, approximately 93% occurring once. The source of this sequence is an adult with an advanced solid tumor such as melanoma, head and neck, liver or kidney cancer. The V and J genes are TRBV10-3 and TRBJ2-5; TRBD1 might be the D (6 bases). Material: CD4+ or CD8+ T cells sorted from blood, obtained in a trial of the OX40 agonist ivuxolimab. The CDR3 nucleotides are TGTGCCATCAGTGAGGCAGGGGCAGAGACCCAGTACTTC. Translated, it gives CAISEAGAETQYF.